The sample holds a few counts of the clone carrying this T cell receptor (beta chain). Its specificity is not known. These data originate in a study of cytomegalovirus exposure and HLA in healthy donors. The study, taken as a whole, reports: Reportedly, TCR beta sequences accurately predicted HLA-A and HLA-B alleles in most subjects.

The PCR was carried out with 60 Vbeta primers and 13 Jbeta primers. The repertoire was sequenced with immunoSEQ multiplex PCR; TCRdb's copy has only in-frame clones and lacks some. The sample has about 200,000 clones, approximately 80% seen once. Each donor was nominally healthy when sampled (though unrecorded immune exposures were likely). The CDR3 has 14 residues. Germline V gene data show CDR1 as SGHAT and CDR2 as FQNNGV. V lost 3 bases and J lost 5; bases outside the gene matches: 7. The sample consisted of PBMCs. The receptor's source is a boy younger than 10 in good health and CMV-seronegative. The chain links TRBV11-2 to TRBJ2-7; the match to TRBD1 covers 7 bases. The CDR3 DNA follows: TGTGCCAGCAGCTTGGGACAGACGGGCCACGAGCAGTACTTC. Translation gives CASSLGQTGHEQYF.